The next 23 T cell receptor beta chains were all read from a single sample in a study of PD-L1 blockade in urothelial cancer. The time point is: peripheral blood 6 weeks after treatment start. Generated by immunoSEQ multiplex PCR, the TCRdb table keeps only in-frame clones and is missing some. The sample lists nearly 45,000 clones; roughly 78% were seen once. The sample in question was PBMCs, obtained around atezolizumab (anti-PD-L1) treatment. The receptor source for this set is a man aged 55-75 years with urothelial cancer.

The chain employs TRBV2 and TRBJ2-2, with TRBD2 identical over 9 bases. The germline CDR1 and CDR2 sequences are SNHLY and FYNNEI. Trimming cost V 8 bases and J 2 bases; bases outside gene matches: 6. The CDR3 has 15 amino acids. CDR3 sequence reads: CASARLAVNTGELFF. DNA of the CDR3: TGTGCCAGCGCCCGACTAGCGGTTAACACCGGGGAGCTGTTTTTT.

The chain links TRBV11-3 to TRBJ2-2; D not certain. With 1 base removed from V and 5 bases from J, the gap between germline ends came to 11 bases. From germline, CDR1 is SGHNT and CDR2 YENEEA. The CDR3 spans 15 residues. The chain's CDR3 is CASSLGLGFTGELFF. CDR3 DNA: TGTGCCAGCAGCTTAGGGCTAGGTTTTACCGGGGAGCTGTTTTTT.

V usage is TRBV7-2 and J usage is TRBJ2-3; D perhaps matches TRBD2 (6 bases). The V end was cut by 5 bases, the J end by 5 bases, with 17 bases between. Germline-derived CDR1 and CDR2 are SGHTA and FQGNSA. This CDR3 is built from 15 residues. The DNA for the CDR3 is TGTGCCAGCAGCCCGCCGAGCGGAGGGGTAGATACGCAGTATTTT. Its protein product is CASSPPSGGVDTQYF.

The CDR3 region is CASSIASGSYEQYF. CDR3 coding DNA: TGTGCCAGTAGTATAGCCTCGGGGTCCTACGAGCAGTACTTC. The rearrangement links TRBV19 to TRBJ2-7; possibly TRBD2 for D (5 bases). The ends were cut back, 1 base at V and 1 base at J, with 8 bases in the middle. Germline loops: CDR1 LNHDA, CDR2 SQIVND (reference sequence). This CDR3 contains 14 residues.

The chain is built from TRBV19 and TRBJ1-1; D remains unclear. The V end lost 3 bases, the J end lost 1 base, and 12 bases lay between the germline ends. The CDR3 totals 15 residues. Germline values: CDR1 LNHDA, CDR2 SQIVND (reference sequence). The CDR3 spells CASSIGGGKNTEAFF. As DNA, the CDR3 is TGTGCCAGTAGTATTGGTGGAGGGAAGAACACTGAAGCTTTCTTT.

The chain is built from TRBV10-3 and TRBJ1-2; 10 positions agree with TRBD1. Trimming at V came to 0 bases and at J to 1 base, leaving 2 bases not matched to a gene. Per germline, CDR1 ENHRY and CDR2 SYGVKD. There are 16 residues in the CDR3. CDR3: CAISESGTGDNYGYTF. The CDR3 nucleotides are TGTGCCATCAGTGAGTCGGGGACAGGGGATAACTATGGCTACACCTTC.

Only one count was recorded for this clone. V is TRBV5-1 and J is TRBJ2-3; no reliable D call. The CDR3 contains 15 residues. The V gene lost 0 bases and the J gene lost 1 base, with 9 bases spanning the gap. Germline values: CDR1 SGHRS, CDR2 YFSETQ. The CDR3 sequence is CASSLVDSRTDTQYF. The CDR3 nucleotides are TGCGCCAGCAGCTTGGTTGACTCTCGCACAGATACGCAGTATTTT.

The DNA of the CDR3 is TGTGCCAGCAGCGTAGGGGGGACAGGGATCTATGGCTACACCTTC. Its protein is CASSVGGTGIYGYTF. This rearrangement joins TRBV11-2 to TRBJ1-2, with TRBD1 identical over 9 bases. Germline trimming cut 5 bases from V and 4 bases from J; bases unmatched to any gene: 8. Looked up from germline, CDR1 is SGHAT and CDR2 is FQNNGV. The CDR3 loop spans 15 amino acids.

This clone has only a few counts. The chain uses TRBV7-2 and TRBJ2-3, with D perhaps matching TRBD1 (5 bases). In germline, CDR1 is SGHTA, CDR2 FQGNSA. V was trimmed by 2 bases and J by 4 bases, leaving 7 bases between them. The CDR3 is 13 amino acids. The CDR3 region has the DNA TGTGCCAGCAGCTTAAGACAGTCAGATACGCAGTATTTT. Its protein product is CASSLRQSDTQYF.

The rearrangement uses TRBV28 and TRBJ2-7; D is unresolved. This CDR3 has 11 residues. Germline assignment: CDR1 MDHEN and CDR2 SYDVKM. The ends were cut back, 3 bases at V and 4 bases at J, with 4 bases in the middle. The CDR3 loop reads CASSFEYEQYF. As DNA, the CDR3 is TGTGCCAGCAGTTTCGAGTACGAGCAGTACTTC.

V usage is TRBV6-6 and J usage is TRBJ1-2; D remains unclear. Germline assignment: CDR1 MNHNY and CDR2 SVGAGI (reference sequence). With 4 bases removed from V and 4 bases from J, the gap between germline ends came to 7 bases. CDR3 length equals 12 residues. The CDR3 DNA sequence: TGTGCCAGCAGTTGGGAGTCCTATGGCTACACCTTC. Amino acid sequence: CASSWESYGYTF.

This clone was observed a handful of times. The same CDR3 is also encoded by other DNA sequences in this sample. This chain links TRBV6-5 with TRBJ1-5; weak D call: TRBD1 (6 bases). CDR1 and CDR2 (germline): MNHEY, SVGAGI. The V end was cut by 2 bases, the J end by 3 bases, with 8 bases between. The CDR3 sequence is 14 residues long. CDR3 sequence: CASSYDRLNQPQHF. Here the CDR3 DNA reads TGTGCCAGCAGTTACGACAGGCTCAATCAGCCCCAGCATTTT.

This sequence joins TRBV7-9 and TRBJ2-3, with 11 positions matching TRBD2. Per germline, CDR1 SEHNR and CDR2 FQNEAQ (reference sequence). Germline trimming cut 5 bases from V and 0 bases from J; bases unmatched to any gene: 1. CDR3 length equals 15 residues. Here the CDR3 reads CASSPSGGSTDTQYF. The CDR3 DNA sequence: TGTGCCAGCAGCCCTAGCGGGGGGAGCACAGATACGCAGTATTTT.

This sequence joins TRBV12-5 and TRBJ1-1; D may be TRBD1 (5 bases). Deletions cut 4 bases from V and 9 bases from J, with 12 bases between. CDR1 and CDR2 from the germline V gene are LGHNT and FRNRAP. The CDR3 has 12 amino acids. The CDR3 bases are TGTGCTAGTGGTTCGGGGGGAGGGAAAGCTTTCTTT. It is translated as CASGSGGGKAFF.

The chain's CDR3 is CASSVDRDNQPQHF. The CDR3 coding sequence is TGTGCCAGCAGTGTGGACAGGGACAATCAGCCCCAGCATTTT. The gene calls are TRBV2 and TRBJ1-5; 8 bases are shared with TRBD1. Trimming took 4 bases from V and 3 from J; bases not matched to a gene: 2. Germline assignment: CDR1 SNHLY and CDR2 FYNNEI. This CDR3 has 14 residues.

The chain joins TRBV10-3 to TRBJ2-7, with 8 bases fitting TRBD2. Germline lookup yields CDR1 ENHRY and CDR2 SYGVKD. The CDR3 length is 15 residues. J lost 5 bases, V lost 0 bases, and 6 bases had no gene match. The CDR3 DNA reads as TGTGCCATCAGTGAGTCGCGCGGGGGGCCCCACGAGCAGTACTTC. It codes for CAISESRGGPHEQYF.

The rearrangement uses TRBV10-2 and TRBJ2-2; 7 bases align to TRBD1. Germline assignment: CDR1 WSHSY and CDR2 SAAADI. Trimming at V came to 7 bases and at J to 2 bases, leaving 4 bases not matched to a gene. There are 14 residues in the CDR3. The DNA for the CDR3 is TGCGCCAGCATGGGACAGATCAACACCGGGGAGCTGTTTTTT. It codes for CASMGQINTGELFF.

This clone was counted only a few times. CDR3 protein: CASSTTGPNSPLHF. As DNA, the CDR3 is TGTGCCAGTAGTACGACAGGGCCGAATTCACCCCTCCACTTT. The chain links TRBV19 to TRBJ1-6, with TRBD1 identical over 7 bases. J was trimmed by 7 bases and V by 4 bases; bases with no gene match: 4. The CDR3 length is 14 residues. Per germline, CDR1 LNHDA and CDR2 SQIVND (reference sequence). The variable domain in full, with the rest retrieved from reference TRBV19 and TRBJ1-6, is DGGITQSPKYLFRKEGQNVTLSCEQNLNHDAMYWYRQDPGQGLRLIYYSQIVNDFQKGDIAEGYSVSREKKESFPLTVTSAQKNPTAFYLCASSTTGPNSPLHFGNGTRLTVT.

The CDR3 is CATSGGSLAGGETQYF. In nucleotides, the CDR3 is TGTGCCACCAGCGGGGGGTCATTGGCGGGTGGGGAGACCCAGTACTTC. J is TRBJ2-5 and V is TRBV15; D might be TRBD2 (6 bases). This CDR3 has 16 amino acids. Germline V CDR1 and CDR2: LNHNV, YYDKDF (reference sequence). The V and J ends lost 5 bases and 5 bases respectively, with 21 bases between them.

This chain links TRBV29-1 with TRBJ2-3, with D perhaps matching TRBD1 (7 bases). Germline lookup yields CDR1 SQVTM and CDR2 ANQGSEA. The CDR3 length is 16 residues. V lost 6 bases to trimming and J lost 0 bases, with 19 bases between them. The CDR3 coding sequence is TGCAGCGTCTCTGGGCGGGAACAGGGGAGCACAGATACGCAGTATTTT. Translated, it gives CSVSGREQGSTDTQYF.

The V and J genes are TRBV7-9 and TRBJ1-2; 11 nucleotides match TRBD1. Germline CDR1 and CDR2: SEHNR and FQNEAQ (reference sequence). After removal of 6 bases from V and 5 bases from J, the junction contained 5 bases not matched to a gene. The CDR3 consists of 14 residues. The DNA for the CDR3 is TGTGCCAGCAGTACCGGGACAGGGGGGTATGGCTACACCTTC. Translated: CASSTGTGGYGYTF. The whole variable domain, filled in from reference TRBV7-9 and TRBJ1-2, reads DTGVSQNPRHKITKRGQNVTFRCDPISEHNRLYWYRQTLGQGPEFLTYFQNEAQLEKSRLLSDRFSAERPKGSFSTLEIQRTEQGDSAMYLCASSTGTGGYGYTFGSGTRLTVV.

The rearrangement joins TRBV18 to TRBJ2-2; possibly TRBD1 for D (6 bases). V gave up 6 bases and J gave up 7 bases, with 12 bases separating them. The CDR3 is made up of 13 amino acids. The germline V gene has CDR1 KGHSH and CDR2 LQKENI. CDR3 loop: CASSRTGSGELFF. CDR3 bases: TGTGCCAGCTCGCGAACAGGGAGCGGGGAGCTGTTTTTT.

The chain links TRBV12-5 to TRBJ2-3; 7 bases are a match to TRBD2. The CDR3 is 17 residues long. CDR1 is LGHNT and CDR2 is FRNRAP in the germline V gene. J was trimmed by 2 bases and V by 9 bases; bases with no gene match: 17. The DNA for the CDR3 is TGTGCTAGCACATTGAACGAGTTTGCGGGAGTCACAGATACGCAGTATTTT. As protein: CASTLNEFAGVTDTQYF.